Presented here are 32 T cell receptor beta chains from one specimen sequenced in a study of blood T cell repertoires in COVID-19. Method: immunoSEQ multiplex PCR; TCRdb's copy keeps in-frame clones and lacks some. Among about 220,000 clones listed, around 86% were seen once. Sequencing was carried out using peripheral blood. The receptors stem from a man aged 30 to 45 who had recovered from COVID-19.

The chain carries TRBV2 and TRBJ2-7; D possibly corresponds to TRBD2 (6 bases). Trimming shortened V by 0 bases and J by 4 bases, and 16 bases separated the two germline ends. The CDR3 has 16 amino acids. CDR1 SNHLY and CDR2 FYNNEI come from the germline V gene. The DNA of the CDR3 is TGTGCCAGCAGTGAAGCAAGGGGAGGAGAGGGGTACGAGCAGTACTTC. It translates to CASSEARGGEGYEQYF. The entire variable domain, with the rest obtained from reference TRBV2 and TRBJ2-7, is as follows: EPEVTQTPSHQVTQMGQEVILRCVPISNHLYFYWYRQILGQKVEFLVSFYNNEISEKSEIFDDQFSVERPDGSNFTLKIRSTKLEDSAMYFCASSEARGGEGYEQYFGPGTRLTVT.

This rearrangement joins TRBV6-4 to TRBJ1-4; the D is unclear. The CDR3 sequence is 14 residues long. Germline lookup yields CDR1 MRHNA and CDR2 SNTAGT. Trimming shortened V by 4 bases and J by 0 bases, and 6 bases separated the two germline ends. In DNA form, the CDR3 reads TGTGCCAGCAGTGCCGAGCCAACTAATGAAAAACTGTTTTTT. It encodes CASSAEPTNEKLFF.

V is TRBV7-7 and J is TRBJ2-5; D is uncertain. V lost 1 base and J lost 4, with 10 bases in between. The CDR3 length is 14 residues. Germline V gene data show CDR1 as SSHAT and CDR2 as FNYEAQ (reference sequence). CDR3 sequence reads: CASSLGGTPETQYF. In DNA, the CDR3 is TGTGCCAGCAGCTTAGGAGGCACCCCAGAGACCCAGTACTTC.

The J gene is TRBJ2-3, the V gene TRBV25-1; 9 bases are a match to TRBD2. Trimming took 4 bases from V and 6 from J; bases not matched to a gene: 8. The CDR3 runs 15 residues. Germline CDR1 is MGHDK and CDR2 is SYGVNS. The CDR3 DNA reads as TGTGCCAGCAGTGGGCGGGGGGGGATGGCGGATACGCAGTATTTT. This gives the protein CASSGRGGMADTQYF.

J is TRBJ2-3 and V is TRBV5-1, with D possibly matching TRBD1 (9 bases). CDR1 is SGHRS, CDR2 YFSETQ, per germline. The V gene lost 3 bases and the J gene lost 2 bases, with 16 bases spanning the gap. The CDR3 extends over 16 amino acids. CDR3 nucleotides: TGCGCCAGCAGCTCGGGGGGGACAGGGAACACAGATACGCAGTATTTT. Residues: CASSSGGTGNTDTQYF.

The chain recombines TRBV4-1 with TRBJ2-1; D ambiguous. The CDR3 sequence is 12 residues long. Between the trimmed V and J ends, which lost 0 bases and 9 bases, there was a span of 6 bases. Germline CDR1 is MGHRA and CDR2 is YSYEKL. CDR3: CASSQEWSEQFF. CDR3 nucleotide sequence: TGCGCCAGCAGCCAAGAGTGGAGTGAGCAGTTCTTC.

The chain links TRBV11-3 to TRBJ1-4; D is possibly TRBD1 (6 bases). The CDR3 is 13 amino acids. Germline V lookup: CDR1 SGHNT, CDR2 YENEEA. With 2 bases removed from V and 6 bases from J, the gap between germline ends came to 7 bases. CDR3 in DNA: TGTGCCAGCAGCTTAAACAGGGATGAAAAACTGTTTTTT. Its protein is CASSLNRDEKLFF.

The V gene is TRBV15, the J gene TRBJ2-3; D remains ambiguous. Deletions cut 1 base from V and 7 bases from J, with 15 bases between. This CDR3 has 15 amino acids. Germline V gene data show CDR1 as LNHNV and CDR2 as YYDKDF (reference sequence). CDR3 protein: CATSRGSTHSYTQYF. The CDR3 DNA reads TGTGCCACCAGCAGAGGGTCCACTCACAGTTATACGCAGTATTTT. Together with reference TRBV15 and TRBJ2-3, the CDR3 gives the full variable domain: DAMVIQNPRYQVTQFGKPVTLSCSQTLNHNVMYWYQQKSSQAPKLLFHYYDKDFNNEADTPDNFQSRRPNTSFCFLDIRSPGLGDTAMYLCATSRGSTHSYTQYFGPGTRLTVL.

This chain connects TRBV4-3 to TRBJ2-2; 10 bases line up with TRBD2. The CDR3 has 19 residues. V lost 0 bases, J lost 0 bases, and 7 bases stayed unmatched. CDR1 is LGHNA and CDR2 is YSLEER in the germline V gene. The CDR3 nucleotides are TGCGCCAGCAGCCAAGATCGGCTAGCGGGGGCCGCGAACACCGGGGAGCTGTTTTTT. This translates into CASSQDRLAGAANTGELFF.

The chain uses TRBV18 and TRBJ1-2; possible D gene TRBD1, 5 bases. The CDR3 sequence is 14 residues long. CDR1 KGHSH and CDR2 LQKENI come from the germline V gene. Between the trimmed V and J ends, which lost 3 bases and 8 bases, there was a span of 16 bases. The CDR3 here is CASSPGGEGDGYTF. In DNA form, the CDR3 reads TGTGCCAGCTCACCGGGCGGGGAAGGGGACGGCTACACCTTC.

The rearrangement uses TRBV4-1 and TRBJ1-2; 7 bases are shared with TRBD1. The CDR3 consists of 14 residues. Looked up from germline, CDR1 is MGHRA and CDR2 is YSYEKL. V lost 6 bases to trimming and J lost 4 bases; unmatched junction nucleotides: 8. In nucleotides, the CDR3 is TGCGCCAGCAGAGACATTCGACAGGGCTATGGCTACACCTTC. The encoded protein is CASRDIRQGYGYTF.

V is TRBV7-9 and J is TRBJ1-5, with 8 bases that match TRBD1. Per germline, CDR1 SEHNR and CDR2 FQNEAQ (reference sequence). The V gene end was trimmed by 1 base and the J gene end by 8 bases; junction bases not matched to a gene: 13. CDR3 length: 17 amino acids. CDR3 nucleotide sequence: TGTGCCAGCAGCTTAGGCGCAGGGGGCTTATTGGTAGAGCCCCAGCATTTT. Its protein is CASSLGAGGLLVEPQHF. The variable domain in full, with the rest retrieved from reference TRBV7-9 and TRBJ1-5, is DTGVSQNPRHKITKRGQNVTFRCDPISEHNRLYWYRQTLGQGPEFLTYFQNEAQLEKSRLLSDRFSAERPKGSFSTLEIQRTEQGDSAMYLCASSLGAGGLLVEPQHFGDGTRLSIL.

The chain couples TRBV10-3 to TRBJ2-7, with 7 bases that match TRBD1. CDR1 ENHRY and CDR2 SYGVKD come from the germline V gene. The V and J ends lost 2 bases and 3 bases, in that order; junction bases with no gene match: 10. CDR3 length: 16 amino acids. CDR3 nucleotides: TGTGCCATCAGTGAGCCTGGGACAGCCCAATACTACGAGCAGTACTTC. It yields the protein CAISEPGTAQYYEQYF.

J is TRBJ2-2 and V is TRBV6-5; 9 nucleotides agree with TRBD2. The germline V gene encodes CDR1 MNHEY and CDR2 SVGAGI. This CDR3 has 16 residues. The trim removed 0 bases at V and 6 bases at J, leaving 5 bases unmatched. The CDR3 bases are TGTGCCAGCAGTTACTCAGGCGGGGGGGCGGCCGGGGAGCTGTTTTTT. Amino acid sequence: CASSYSGGGAAGELFF.

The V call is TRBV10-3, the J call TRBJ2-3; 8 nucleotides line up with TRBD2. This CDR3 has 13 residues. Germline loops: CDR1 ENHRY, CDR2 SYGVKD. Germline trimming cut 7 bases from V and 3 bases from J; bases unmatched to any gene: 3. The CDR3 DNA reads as TGTGCCATCATGGGACTAGAGACAGATACGCAGTATTTT. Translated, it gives CAIMGLETDTQYF.

The CDR3 sequence is CASSETGGFNQPQHF. In DNA, the CDR3 is TGTGCCAGCAGTGAAACAGGGGGCTTCAATCAGCCCCAGCATTTT. The chain couples TRBV25-1 to TRBJ1-5; 9 positions match TRBD1. This CDR3 is built from 15 residues. The ends lost 2 bases at V and 3 bases at J; junction bases unmatched: 2. Germline V gives CDR1 MGHDK, CDR2 SYGVNS.

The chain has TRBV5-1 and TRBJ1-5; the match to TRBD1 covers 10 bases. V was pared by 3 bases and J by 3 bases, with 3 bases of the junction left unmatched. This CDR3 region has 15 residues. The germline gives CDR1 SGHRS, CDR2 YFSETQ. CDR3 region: CASSSGTGDNQPQHF. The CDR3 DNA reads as TGCGCCAGCAGCTCCGGGACAGGGGACAATCAGCCCCAGCATTTT.

The DNA of the CDR3 is TGTGCCAGCAGCTCTCGACTTGGCTCTGGAAACACCATATATTTT. It yields the protein CASSSRLGSGNTIYF. The chain joins TRBV7-2 to TRBJ1-3; D is unresolved. Germline CDR1 reads SGHTA; CDR2 reads FQGNSA. V was clipped by 4 bases and J by 0 bases, with 10 bases between them. This CDR3 has 15 residues.

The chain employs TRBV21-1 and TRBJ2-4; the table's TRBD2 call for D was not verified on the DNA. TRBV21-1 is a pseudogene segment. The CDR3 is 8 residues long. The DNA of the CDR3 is TGTGCCAGCAGCAAGCGGTACTTC. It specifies CASSKRYF.

CDR3 amino acids: CASSVDYRVQFF. The CDR3 DNA follows: TGTGCCAGCAGCGTGGACTATCGGGTGCAGTTCTTC. The V and J genes are TRBV7-9 and TRBJ2-1; a possible D gene is TRBD2 (6 bases). Germline CDR1 SEHNR, CDR2 FQNEAQ (reference sequence). V was pared by 5 bases and J by 12 bases, with 14 bases between. This CDR3 is built from 12 residues.

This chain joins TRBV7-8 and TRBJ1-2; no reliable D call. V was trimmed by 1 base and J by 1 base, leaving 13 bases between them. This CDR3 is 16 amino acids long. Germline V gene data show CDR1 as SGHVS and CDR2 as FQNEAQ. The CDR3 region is CASSLGLGYLNYGYTF. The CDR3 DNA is TGTGCCAGCAGCTTAGGTCTGGGCTACCTTAACTATGGCTACACCTTC. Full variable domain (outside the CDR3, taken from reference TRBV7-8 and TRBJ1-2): GAGVSQSPRYKVAKRGQDVALRCDPISGHVSLFWYQQALGQGPEFLTYFQNEAQLDKSGLPSDRFFAERPEGSVSTLKIQRTQQEDSAVYLCASSLGLGYLNYGYTFGSGTRLTVV.

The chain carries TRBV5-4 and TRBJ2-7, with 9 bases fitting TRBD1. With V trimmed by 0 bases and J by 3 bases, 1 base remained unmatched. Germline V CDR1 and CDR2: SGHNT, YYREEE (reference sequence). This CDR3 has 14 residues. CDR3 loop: CASSLGGQGYEQYF. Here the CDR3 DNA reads TGTGCCAGCAGCTTGGGGGGACAGGGCTACGAGCAGTACTTC. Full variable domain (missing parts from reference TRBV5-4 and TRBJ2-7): ETGVTQSPTHLIKTRGQQVTLRCSSQSGHNTVSWYQQALGQGPQFIFQYYREEENGRGNFPPRFSGLQFPNYSSELNVNALELDDSALYLCASSLGGQGYEQYFGPGTRLTVT.

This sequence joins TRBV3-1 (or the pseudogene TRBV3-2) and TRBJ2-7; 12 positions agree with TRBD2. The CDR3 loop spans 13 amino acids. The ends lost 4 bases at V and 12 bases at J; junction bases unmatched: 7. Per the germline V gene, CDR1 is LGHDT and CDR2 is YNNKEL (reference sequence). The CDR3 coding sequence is TGTGCCAGCAGCCGATCGACTAGCGGGGGCCGGTACTTC. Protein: CASSRSTSGGRYF.

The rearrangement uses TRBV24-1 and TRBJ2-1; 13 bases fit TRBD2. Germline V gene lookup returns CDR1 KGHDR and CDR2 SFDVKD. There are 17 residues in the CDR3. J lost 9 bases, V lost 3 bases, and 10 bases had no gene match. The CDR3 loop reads CATSDPGTSGVRAEQFF. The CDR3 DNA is TGTGCCACCAGTGATCCGGGGACTAGCGGGGTCAGGGCTGAGCAGTTCTTC.

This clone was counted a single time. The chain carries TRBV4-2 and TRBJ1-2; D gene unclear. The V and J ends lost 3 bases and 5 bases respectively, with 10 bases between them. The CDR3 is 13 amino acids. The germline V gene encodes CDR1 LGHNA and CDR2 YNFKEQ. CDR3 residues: CASSHGGGYGYTF. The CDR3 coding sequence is TGTGCCAGCAGCCATGGAGGAGGTTATGGCTACACCTTC.

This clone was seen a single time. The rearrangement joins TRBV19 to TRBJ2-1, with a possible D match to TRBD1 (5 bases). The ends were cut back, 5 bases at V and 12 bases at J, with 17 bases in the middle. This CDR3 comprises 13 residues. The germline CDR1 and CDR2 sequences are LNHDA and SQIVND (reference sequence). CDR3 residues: CASSPPRQNGQFF. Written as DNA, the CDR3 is TGTGCCAGTAGTCCGCCCAGACAGAACGGGCAGTTCTTC.

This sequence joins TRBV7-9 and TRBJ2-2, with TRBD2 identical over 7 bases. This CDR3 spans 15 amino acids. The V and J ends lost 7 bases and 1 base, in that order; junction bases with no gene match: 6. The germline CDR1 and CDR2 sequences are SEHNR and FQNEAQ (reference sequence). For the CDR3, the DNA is TGTGCCAGCACCCGGGCTAGCGGGAACACCGGGGAGCTGTTTTTT. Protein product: CASTRASGNTGELFF.

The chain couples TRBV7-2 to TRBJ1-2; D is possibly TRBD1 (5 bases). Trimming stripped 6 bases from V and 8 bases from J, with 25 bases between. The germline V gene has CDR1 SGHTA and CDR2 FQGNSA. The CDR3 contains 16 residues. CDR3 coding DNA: TGTGCCAGCAGTCCCATATTGACAGCACCCTCTTCCGGCTACACCTTC. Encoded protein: CASSPILTAPSSGYTF. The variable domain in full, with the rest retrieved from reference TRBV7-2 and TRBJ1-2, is GAGVSQSPSNKVTEKGKDVELRCDPISGHTALYWYRQSLGQGLEFLIYFQGNSAPDKSGLPSDRFSAERTGGSVSTLTIQRTQQEDSAVYLCASSPILTAPSSGYTFGSGTRLTVV.

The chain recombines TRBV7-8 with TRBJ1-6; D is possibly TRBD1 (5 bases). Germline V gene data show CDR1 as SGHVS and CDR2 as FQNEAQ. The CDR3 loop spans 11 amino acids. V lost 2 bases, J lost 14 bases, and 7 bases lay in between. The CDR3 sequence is CASSLQGTLHF. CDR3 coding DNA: TGTGCCAGCAGCTTACAGGGCACCCTCCACTTT. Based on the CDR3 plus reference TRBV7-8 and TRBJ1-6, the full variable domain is GAGVSQSPRYKVAKRGQDVALRCDPISGHVSLFWYQQALGQGPEFLTYFQNEAQLDKSGLPSDRFFAERPEGSVSTLKIQRTQQEDSAVYLCASSLQGTLHFGNGTRLTVT.

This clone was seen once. Here the CDR3 DNA reads TGTGCCAGCAGACCTTCCGGGACAGGGCCAGATACGCAGTATTTT. Translated: CASRPSGTGPDTQYF. The V gene is TRBV11-2, the J gene TRBJ2-3; TRBD1 aligns across 9 bases. The CDR3 has 15 residues. V lost 6 bases, J lost 4 bases, and 8 bases stayed unmatched. Germline CDR1 is SGHAT and CDR2 is FQNNGV.

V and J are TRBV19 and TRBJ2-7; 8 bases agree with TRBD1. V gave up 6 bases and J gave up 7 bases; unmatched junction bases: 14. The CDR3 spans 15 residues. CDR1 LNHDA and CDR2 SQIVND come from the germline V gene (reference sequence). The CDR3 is CASSLPGTGMNEQYF. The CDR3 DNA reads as TGTGCCAGTAGCCTCCCCGGGACAGGTATGAATGAGCAGTACTTC.

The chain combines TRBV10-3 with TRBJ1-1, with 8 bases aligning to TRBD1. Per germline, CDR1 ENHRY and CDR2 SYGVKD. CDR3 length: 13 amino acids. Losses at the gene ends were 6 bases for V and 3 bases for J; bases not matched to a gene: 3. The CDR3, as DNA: TGTGCCATCAGCCCGGACAGGGACACTGAAGCTTTCTTT. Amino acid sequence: CAISPDRDTEAFF.